Presented here are 24 T cell receptor beta chains from one specimen sequenced in a study of siplizumab effects on memory and regulatory T cells. Some clones are missing from TCRdb's copy, which holds only in-frame ones; the method was immunoSEQ multiplex PCR. The sample lists 100,000 or so clones; more than 85% were seen once. Sequencing was performed on CD4+ T cells sorted from blood. These receptors were obtained from a human donor in good health. Some clones in this sample may be carry-over from other donors' samples.

The CDR3 loop is CASSSTGSGGYTF. In DNA, the CDR3 is TGTGCCAGCAGCTCGACAGGGTCGGGTGGCTACACCTTC. The J gene is TRBJ1-2, the V gene TRBV7-9; 7 nucleotides agree with TRBD1. Unmatched junction bases numbered 6, after V lost 4 bases and J lost 7 bases. Looked up from germline, CDR1 is SEHNR and CDR2 is FQNEAQ (reference sequence). The length of the CDR3 is 13 residues.

The chain links TRBV19 to TRBJ2-3; D might be TRBD2 (6 bases). This CDR3 spans 15 amino acids. The V gene's germline CDR1 is LNHDA and CDR2 SQIVND (reference sequence). V shed 1 base and J shed 5 bases, with 13 bases lying between them. Here the CDR3 reads CASSIGLASGDTQYF. The CDR3 bases are TGTGCCAGTAGTATAGGCCTAGCGTCCGGAGATACGCAGTATTTT. Drawing the rest from reference TRBV19 and TRBJ2-3, the complete variable domain is DGGITQSPKYLFRKEGQNVTLSCEQNLNHDAMYWYRQDPGQGLRLIYYSQIVNDFQKGDIAEGYSVSREKKESFPLTVTSAQKNPTAFYLCASSIGLASGDTQYFGPGTRLTVL.

The chain combines TRBV29-1 with TRBJ2-4; 10 bases fit TRBD1. Germline V lookup: CDR1 SQVTM, CDR2 ANQGSEA. With V trimmed by 6 bases and J by 0 bases, 2 bases remained unmatched. The CDR3 has 14 amino acids. The CDR3 protein is CSVGQGEAKNIQYF. The CDR3 coding sequence is TGCAGCGTAGGACAGGGGGAAGCCAAAAACATTCAGTACTTC. The whole variable domain, filled in from reference TRBV29-1 and TRBJ2-4, reads SAVISQKPSRDICQRGTSLTIQCQVDSQVTMMFWYRQQPGQSLTLIATANQGSEATYESGFVIDKFPISRPNLTFSTLTVSNMSPEDSSIYLCSVGQGEAKNIQYFGAGTRLSVL.

This chain uses TRBV14 with TRBJ2-1; 9 positions agree with TRBD2. This CDR3 comprises 12 residues. Unmatched junction bases numbered 1, after V lost 4 bases and J lost 9 bases. Per germline, CDR1 SGHDN and CDR2 FVKESK. CDR3 DNA: TGTGCCAGCAGCCTAGCGGGAGTTGAGCAGTTCTTC. The encoded protein is CASSLAGVEQFF.

This chain uses TRBV28 with TRBJ1-4; D ambiguous. The CDR3 is made up of 15 amino acids. V was shortened by 4 bases and J by 0 bases, with 9 bases between the two germline ends. In germline, CDR1 is MDHEN, CDR2 SYDVKM. This chain's CDR3 is CASSSPGATNEKLFF. CDR3 nucleotides: TGTGCCAGCAGTTCGCCAGGCGCAACTAATGAAAAACTGTTTTTT.

The V gene is TRBV19, the J gene TRBJ1-4; D gene unclear. The CDR3 sequence is 15 residues long. V lost 5 bases, J lost 3 bases, and 13 bases lay in between. Germline V gives CDR1 LNHDA, CDR2 SQIVND (reference sequence). CDR3 residues: CASSPLLVANEKLFF. The CDR3 DNA is TGTGCCAGTAGTCCGCTCTTGGTAGCTAATGAAAAACTGTTTTTT.

The chain uses TRBV28 and TRBJ2-5; possibly TRBD2 for D (6 bases). The CDR3 loop spans 15 amino acids. V lost 2 bases and J lost 4, with 14 bases in between. CDR1 and CDR2 (germline): MDHEN, SYDVKM. The DNA for the CDR3 is TGTGCCAGCAGTTTACGGGGGAACCCCCCAGAGACCCAGTACTTC. Translation: CASSLRGNPPETQYF.

The chain links TRBV5-1 to TRBJ2-3; a weak D match, TRBD1 (5 bases). The germline gives CDR1 SGHRS, CDR2 YFSETQ. Between the trimmed V and J ends, which lost 4 bases and 2 bases, there was a span of 8 bases. The CDR3 covers 13 residues. DNA of the CDR3: TGCGCCAGCAGCCTGGACAACACAGATACGCAGTATTTT. Its protein product is CASSLDNTDTQYF.

V gene TRBV4-2 combines with J gene TRBJ2-3; 8 nucleotides line up with TRBD1. The germline V gene has CDR1 LGHNA and CDR2 YNFKEQ. Trimming removed 1 base from V and 5 bases from J; junction bases left unmatched: 2. The CDR3 sequence is 14 residues long. The CDR3 loop reads CASSQAGQEDTQYF. DNA of the CDR3: TGTGCCAGCAGCCAAGCGGGACAGGAAGATACGCAGTATTTT.

V and J are TRBV6-1 and TRBJ2-7; D is possibly TRBD1 (5 bases). V lost 8 bases to trimming and J lost 0 bases, with 14 bases between them. Germline CDR1 and CDR2: MNHNS and SASEGT. CDR3 length: 14 residues. The CDR3 reads CASAGQGYSYEQYF. In DNA form, the CDR3 reads TGTGCCAGCGCTGGGCAGGGTTACTCCTACGAGCAGTACTTC.

The chain uses TRBV18 and TRBJ2-1; D possibly corresponds to TRBD2 (6 bases). CDR3 length: 15 amino acids. V was cut by 2 bases and J by 4 bases, with 12 bases left in between. Looked up from germline, CDR1 is KGHSH and CDR2 is LQKENI. The CDR3 nucleotides are TGTGCCAGCTCACCAATAGCGGACCCATACAATGAGCAGTTCTTC. This gives the protein CASSPIADPYNEQFF.

The chain combines TRBV11-2 with TRBJ2-7; no firm D call. Germline values: CDR1 SGHAT, CDR2 FQNNGV. V was trimmed by 5 bases and J by 5 bases, leaving 7 bases between them. The length of the CDR3 is 11 residues. CDR3 loop: CASSMVHEQYF. The CDR3 bases are TGTGCCAGCAGCATGGTCCACGAGCAGTACTTC.

The table lists this clone with a count of one. The CDR3 bases are TGTGCCAGCAGCTTAGATCTCAGCTGGGATGGGCAGTTCTTC. It encodes CASSLDLSWDGQFF. The chain uses TRBV11-2 and TRBJ2-1; D remains unclear. CDR1 SGHAT and CDR2 FQNNGV come from the germline V gene. The V gene lost 0 bases and the J gene lost 12 bases, with 15 bases spanning the gap. The CDR3 length is 14 residues.

V usage is TRBV11-3 and J usage is TRBJ2-2; TRBD2 aligns across 12 bases. J lost 5 bases, V lost 5 bases, and 3 bases had no gene match. Germline CDR1 reads SGHNT; CDR2 reads YENEEA. CDR3 length equals 15 residues. The DNA of the CDR3 is TGTGCCAGCAGCGGAGGACTAGCGGGAACCGGGGAGCTGTTTTTT. This translates into CASSGGLAGTGELFF.

The chain couples TRBV6-5 to TRBJ2-1; D gene uncertain. CDR1 and CDR2 (germline): MNHEY, SVGAGI. This CDR3 has 12 residues. V lost 2 bases and J lost 6, with 5 bases in between. The DNA of the CDR3 is TGTGCCAGCAGTTACAAGGGCAATGAGCAGTTCTTC. Translated: CASSYKGNEQFF.

The rearrangement joins TRBV10-1 to TRBJ2-1; 10 positions agree with TRBD2. CDR3 length: 14 amino acids. CDR1 and CDR2 from the germline V gene are WNHNN and SYGVQD (reference sequence). Trimming took 6 bases from V and 7 from J; bases not matched to a gene: 6. Here the CDR3 DNA reads TGCGCCAGCAGGCCTAGCGGGAGCCGGAATGAGCAGTTCTTC. Amino acid sequence: CASRPSGSRNEQFF.

This chain connects TRBV5-1 to TRBJ2-7, with a possible D match to TRBD2 (6 bases). The CDR3 is 15 residues long. V was pared by 5 bases and J by 3 bases, with 18 bases between. Germline values: CDR1 SGHRS, CDR2 YFSETQ. The CDR3 region has the DNA TGCGCCAGCAGTCTCAAGGGCGGAGGGGACTACGAGCAGTACTTC. Translated, it gives CASSLKGGGDYEQYF.

The V gene is TRBV15, the J gene TRBJ1-4, with 7 nucleotides matching TRBD1. V was clipped by 0 bases and J by 4 bases; unmatched bases: 8. The germline V gene has CDR1 LNHNV and CDR2 YYDKDF (reference sequence). This CDR3 is 17 amino acids long. CDR3 protein: CATSRDLDRRNNEKLFF. CDR3 in DNA: TGTGCCACCAGCAGAGATCTGGACAGGCGGAATAATGAAAAACTGTTTTTT.

This clone has only one observation. This rearrangement joins TRBV28 to TRBJ2-1; 9 bases agree with TRBD2. This CDR3 is 13 amino acids long. Germline V lookup: CDR1 MDHEN, CDR2 SYDVKM. J was trimmed by 9 bases and V by 6 bases; bases with no gene match: 6. The CDR3 nucleotides are TGTGCCAGCAGACCTAGCGGGACCGTTGAGCAGTTCTTC. It encodes CASRPSGTVEQFF.

The chain has TRBV27 and TRBJ1-2, with D perhaps matching TRBD1 (5 bases). V gave up 3 bases and J gave up 4 bases, with 9 bases separating them. Germline lookup yields CDR1 MNHEY and CDR2 SMNVEV (reference sequence). The length of the CDR3 is 13 residues. The CDR3 DNA reads TGTGCCAGCAGTTTGAAGGGGTTCTATGGCTACACCTTC. This translates into CASSLKGFYGYTF.

The table lists this clone with many counts. This chain uses TRBV27 with TRBJ2-7; D is undetermined. CDR1 is MNHEY, CDR2 SMNVEV, per germline (reference sequence). V was clipped by 6 bases and J by 0 bases, with 0 bases between them. This CDR3 has 10 residues. The CDR3 sequence: CASSSYEQYF. For the CDR3, the DNA is TGTGCCAGCAGCTCCTACGAGCAGTACTTC.

The V and J genes are TRBV5-4 and TRBJ2-3; a weak D match, TRBD2 (5 bases). V was trimmed by 0 bases and J by 2 bases, leaving 19 bases between them. Germline V gives CDR1 SGHNT, CDR2 YYREEE (reference sequence). The CDR3 extends over 18 amino acids. The DNA for the CDR3 is TGTGCCAGCAGCTTGGAACGGGGTAGGACTCCTTCCACAGATACGCAGTATTTT. Translated: CASSLERGRTPSTDTQYF.

The chain joins TRBV7-9 to TRBJ2-1; 11 bases are a match to TRBD2. CDR1 and CDR2 from the germline V gene are SEHNR and FQNEAQ (reference sequence). This CDR3 spans 16 amino acids. The ends lost 5 bases at V and 5 bases at J; junction bases unmatched: 8. CDR3 amino acids: CASSRIAGGRDNEQFF. CDR3 nucleotides: TGTGCCAGCAGCCGAATAGCGGGAGGGAGGGACAATGAGCAGTTCTTC.

The chain combines TRBV7-3 with TRBJ2-5; TRBD2 matches at 8 bases. The CDR3 sequence is 16 residues long. In germline, CDR1 is SGHTA, CDR2 FQGTGA. The J segment lost 4 bases and the V segment lost 7 bases, leaving 14 bases of the junction unmatched. CDR3 loop: CASTPGPAGASETQYF. DNA for the CDR3: TGTGCCAGCACCCCGGGACCAGCGGGAGCTTCAGAGACCCAGTACTTC.